The next 10 T cell receptor beta chains were all read from a single sample in a study of T cell repertoires and HLA-DP antigens. Repertoires were generated with immunoSEQ multiplex PCR, while TCRdb's copy carries only in-frame clones and drops some. This sample yields 65,000 to 90,000 clones, of which over 75% are seen a single time; about 1.4% belongs to the top ten. These receptors are not linked to any known antigen. The sequenced sample consisted of CD4+ T cells from PBMCs. The receptors here all came from a man aged 55 to 70 in good health and CMV-seronegative.

V usage is TRBV6-5 and J usage is TRBJ1-2, with TRBD1 matching over 8 bases. Losses at the gene ends were 6 bases for V and 4 bases for J; bases not matched to a gene: 7. This CDR3 is 14 amino acids long. The germline V gene has CDR1 MNHEY and CDR2 SVGAGI. CDR3 DNA: TGTGCCAGCAGAGTCGGACAGGGAATCTATGGCTACACCTTC. Protein product: CASRVGQGIYGYTF.

This rearrangement joins TRBV19 to TRBJ1-2; 12 bases match TRBD1. The CDR3 spans 14 residues. V shed 5 bases and J 6 bases; nucleotides not matched to a gene: 4. Per germline, CDR1 LNHDA and CDR2 SQIVND (reference sequence). The CDR3 region is CASSSGTGGNGYTF. The CDR3 DNA follows: TGTGCCAGTAGTTCCGGGACAGGGGGCAATGGCTACACCTTC.

The rearrangement joins TRBV6-1 to TRBJ1-2, with TRBD1 identical over 8 bases. V shed 0 bases, J shed 4 bases, and the junction held 7 bases outside the gene matches. Germline V gene sequence: CDR1 MNHNS, CDR2 SASEGT. The CDR3 spans 16 residues. For the CDR3, the DNA is TGTGCCAGCAGTGAAGCATCAGGGGGCGCGGGCTATGGCTACACCTTC. It codes for CASSEASGGAGYGYTF.

The chain couples TRBV30 to TRBJ2-7; a possible D gene is TRBD1 (5 bases). Germline V gene lookup returns CDR1 GTSNPN and CDR2 SVGIG (reference sequence). The germline V and J ends were trimmed by 4 bases and 3 bases, with 13 bases remaining between them. This CDR3 spans 13 amino acids. The CDR3 here is CAWNPAGNYEQYF. In DNA form, the CDR3 reads TGTGCCTGGAACCCCGCAGGGAACTACGAGCAGTACTTC.

J is TRBJ2-7 and V is TRBV2; TRBD1 aligns across 9 bases. J was trimmed by 0 bases and V by 5 bases; bases with no gene match: 2. The length of the CDR3 is 14 residues. Germline lookup yields CDR1 SNHLY and CDR2 FYNNEI. CDR3 amino acids: CASSWTGASYEQYF. CDR3 sequence (DNA): TGTGCCAGCAGTTGGACAGGGGCCTCCTACGAGCAGTACTTC.

V and J are TRBV7-8 and TRBJ2-3, with 8 bases lining up with TRBD2. The junction had 7 bases not matched to a gene; V was cut back by 2 bases and J by 3 bases. The CDR3 is made up of 16 amino acids. The germline gives CDR1 SGHVS, CDR2 FQNEAQ. CDR3 sequence reads: CASSLSGGGKTDTQYF. The CDR3 bases are TGTGCCAGCAGCTTAAGCGGCGGGGGGAAGACAGATACGCAGTATTTT. Supplemented by reference TRBV7-8 and TRBJ2-3, the full variable domain reads GAGVSQSPRYKVAKRGQDVALRCDPISGHVSLFWYQQALGQGPEFLTYFQNEAQLDKSGLPSDRFFAERPEGSVSTLKIQRTQQEDSAVYLCASSLSGGGKTDTQYFGPGTRLTVL.

The J gene is TRBJ2-5, the V gene TRBV7-2; D possibly corresponds to TRBD1 (5 bases). The J call is uncertain, as TRBJ2-7 better fits the DNA end. CDR3 length equals 15 residues. CDR1 SGHTA and CDR2 FQGNSA come from the germline V gene. The CDR3 loop is CASSSEGQGFSEQYF. DNA of the CDR3: TGTGCCAGCAGCTCTGAAGGGCAGGGCTTCTCCGAGCAGTACTTC.

V is TRBV12-5 and J is TRBJ2-5; TRBD1 is a possible D gene (6 bases). The germline gives CDR1 LGHNT, CDR2 FRNRAP. This CDR3 comprises 14 residues. The V and J ends lost 5 bases and 1 base respectively, with 11 bases between them. The DNA of the CDR3 is TGTGCTAGTGGTCCGGGACAACTCCAAGAGACCCAGTACTTC. It codes for CASGPGQLQETQYF. Full variable domain (rest looked up from reference TRBV12-5 and TRBJ2-5): DARVTQTPRHKVTEMGQEVTMRCQPILGHNTVFWYRQTMMQGLELLAYFRNRAPLDDSGMPKDRFSAEMPDATLATLKIQPSEPRDSAVYFCASGPGQLQETQYFGPGTRLLVL.

The gene calls are TRBV6-5 and TRBJ2-5; 9 bases align to TRBD1. V lost 4 bases and J lost 5; bases outside the gene matches: 8. The germline gives CDR1 MNHEY, CDR2 SVGAGI. There are 15 residues in the CDR3. CDR3 in amino acids: CASSFDNRGRETQYF. The CDR3 DNA follows: TGTGCCAGCAGTTTCGACAACAGGGGGCGGGAGACCCAGTACTTC.

The rearrangement links TRBV5-8 to TRBJ2-7; D uncertain. In germline, CDR1 is SGHTS, CDR2 YDEGEE. The CDR3 is made up of 12 amino acids. V dropped 4 bases and J dropped 12 bases, with 17 bases sitting between them. CDR3 DNA: TGTGCCAGCAGCCCAGAATACGTGGCCGGGTACTTC. Translating it yields CASSPEYVAGYF.